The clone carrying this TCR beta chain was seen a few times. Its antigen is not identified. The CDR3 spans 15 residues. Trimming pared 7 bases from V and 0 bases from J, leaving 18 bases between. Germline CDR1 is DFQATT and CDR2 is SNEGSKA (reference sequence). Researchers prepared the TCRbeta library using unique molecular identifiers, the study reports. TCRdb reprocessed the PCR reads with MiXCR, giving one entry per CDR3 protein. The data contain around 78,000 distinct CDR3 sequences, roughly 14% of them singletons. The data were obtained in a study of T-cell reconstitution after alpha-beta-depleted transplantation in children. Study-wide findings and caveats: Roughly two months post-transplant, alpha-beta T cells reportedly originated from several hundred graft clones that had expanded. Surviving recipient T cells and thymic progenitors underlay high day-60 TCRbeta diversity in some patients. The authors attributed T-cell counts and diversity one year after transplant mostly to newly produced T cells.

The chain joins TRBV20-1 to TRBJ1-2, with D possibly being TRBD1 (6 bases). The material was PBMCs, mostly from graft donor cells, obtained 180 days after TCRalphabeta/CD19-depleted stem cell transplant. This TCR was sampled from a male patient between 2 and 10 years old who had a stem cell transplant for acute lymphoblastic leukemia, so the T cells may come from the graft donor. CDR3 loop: CSVSRGRGANYGYTF. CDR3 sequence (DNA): TGCAGTGTTTCACGAGGCAGGGGAGCTAACTATGGCTACACCTTC.